Below are 24 T cell receptor beta chains sequenced from a single sample in a study of blood T cells in healthy people across ages. The authors ran a second PCR of 7 to 11 cycles using a sample-barcoded 5' primer and a J-beta primer mix. TCRdb called the 5' RACE reads again in MiXCR, with one record for every CDR3 protein. This sample has about 640,000 distinct CDR3 sequences, with approximately 50% found just once. The sequenced material came from blood. These receptors all stem from a man aged 55 to 70 in good health.

This clonotype was observed a few times. V and J are TRBV12-3 or TRBV12-4 and TRBJ1-2; D not resolved. Trimming took 5 bases from V and 7 from J, leaving 17 bases between them. The length of the CDR3 is 14 residues. The CDR3 DNA follows: TGTGCCAGCAGTCCGAATCAGCGTTCTATTGGCTACACCTTC. It translates to CASSPNQRSIGYTF.

As for this clonotype: A much larger clone lies a single base off, so this may be a read error. V gene TRBV21-1 combines with J gene TRBJ1-2; no DNA check was done on the table's D call, TRBD1. TRBV21-1 is a pseudogene locus. CDR3 size: 12 residues. DNA for the CDR3: TGTGCCCACGGGGGAAGCACTTATGGCTACACCTTC. This codes for CAHGGSTYGYTF.

This clonotype turned up a few times. The V call is TRBV7-2, the J call TRBJ2-1; weak D call: TRBD2 (5 bases). The germline V gene has CDR1 SGHTA and CDR2 FQGNSA. CDR3 length equals 14 residues. The V gene lost 2 bases and the J gene lost 9 bases, with 14 bases spanning the gap. The CDR3 DNA reads TGTGCCAGCAGCTTAAGTGCTCCCGGGGTTGAGCAGTTCTTC. It encodes CASSLSAPGVEQFF.

The chain links TRBV7-8 to TRBJ2-1; the D gene is possibly TRBD1 (6 bases). V lost 2 bases to trimming and J lost 8 bases, with 13 bases between them. The CDR3 is 14 amino acids. The germline gives CDR1 SGHVS, CDR2 FQNEAQ. CDR3 residues: CASSLSGGQDEQFF. Written as DNA, the CDR3 is TGTGCCAGCAGCTTAAGTGGGGGCCAGGATGAGCAGTTCTTC.

This clonotype was counted a few times. V usage is TRBV20-1 and J usage is TRBJ1-2, with D possibly matching TRBD1 (6 bases). The CDR3 runs 13 residues. From germline, CDR1 is DFQATT and CDR2 SNEGSKA (reference sequence). V was trimmed by 7 bases and J by 4 bases, leaving 16 bases between them. CDR3 nucleotide sequence: TGCAGTGTCAGAGCGGACAGTTTCTATGGCTACACCTTC. Amino acids: CSVRADSFYGYTF.

CDR3 in DNA: TGTGCCAGCAGCTTCGAGCGGGGGGGCTACAATGAGCAGTACTTC. Protein sequence: CASSFERGGYNEQYF. The chain combines TRBV7-6 with TRBJ2-1; 10 bases align to TRBD2. The DNA end favors TRBJ2-7, so the J call may be wrong. Germline V gives CDR1 SGHVS, CDR2 FNYEAQ. This CDR3 contains 15 residues.

The chain has TRBV20-1 and TRBJ2-1; D gene unclear. Germline loops: CDR1 DFQATT, CDR2 SNEGSKA (reference sequence). This CDR3 is built from 14 residues. V lost 0 bases, J lost 4 bases, and 10 bases lay in between. CDR3 in amino acids: CSARDPTRYNEQFF. CDR3 DNA: TGCAGTGCTAGAGATCCGACCCGATACAATGAGCAGTTCTTC.

CDR3 sequence reads: CATAGQGFAGELFF. DNA for the CDR3: TGTGCCACCGCGGGACAGGGGTTTGCCGGGGAGCTGTTTTTT. The chain joins TRBV10-3 to TRBJ2-2, with 10 bases fitting TRBD1. CDR1 is ENHRY, CDR2 SYGVKD, per germline. The CDR3 has 14 residues. The trim removed 10 bases at V and 6 bases at J, leaving 8 bases unmatched.

This clonotype was observed a handful of times. The chain recombines TRBV5-1 with TRBJ2-5; D is perhaps TRBD1 (5 bases). The CDR3 loop spans 15 amino acids. Germline-derived CDR1 and CDR2 are SGHRS and YFSETQ. The V end was cut by 0 bases, the J end by 0 bases, with 9 bases between. The CDR3 DNA reads as TGCGCCAGCAGCTTGGGGACAAGGTACCAAGAGACCCAGTACTTC. Translated: CASSLGTRYQETQYF.

There are a few counts of this clonotype. The chain couples TRBV7-7 to TRBJ2-5; 10 nucleotides align to TRBD1. The CDR3 totals 15 residues. V lost 3 bases and J lost 1; bases outside the gene matches: 2. Germline V gene lookup returns CDR1 SSHAT and CDR2 FNYEAQ (reference sequence). The CDR3 spells CASSLGQGFQETQYF. The CDR3 nucleotides are TGTGCCAGCAGCTTGGGACAGGGGTTCCAAGAGACCCAGTACTTC.

In this sample, this clonotype turned up a few times. The V and J genes are TRBV12-3 or TRBV12-4 and TRBJ2-3; TRBD2 is a possible D gene (5 bases). The CDR3 covers 13 residues. V lost 7 bases and J lost 8, with 16 bases in between. The CDR3 DNA reads TGTGCCAGCACCGGACTCGAGCTCGTTACGCAGTATTTT. Protein sequence: CASTGLELVTQYF.

The chain recombines TRBV5-1 with TRBJ2-1; possibly TRBD1 for D (6 bases). Trimming removed 7 bases at V and 7 bases at J, with 18 bases between. The CDR3 spans 14 residues. The germline V gene has CDR1 SGHRS and CDR2 YFSETQ. The CDR3 bases are TGCGCCAGCCCCCTGGCGCAGGGGCGTAATGAGCAGTTCTTC. Translated, it gives CASPLAQGRNEQFF.

The J gene is TRBJ2-1, the V gene TRBV5-1; the D is unclear. The J call may be incorrect, as the DNA end agrees better with TRBJ2-7. The CDR3 is 13 residues long. Germline values: CDR1 SGHRS, CDR2 YFSETQ. In DNA, the CDR3 is TGCGCCAGCAGCTTGGACACCTATGAGGAGCAGTACTTC. Translating it yields CASSLDTYEEQYF.

The chain has TRBV12-3 or TRBV12-4 and TRBJ2-1; TRBD2 matches 12 bases. The CDR3 length is 17 residues. Germline trimming cut 5 bases from V and 5 bases from J; bases unmatched to any gene: 10. The CDR3 DNA follows: TGTGCCAGCAGTCCATTAAAAGGACTAGCGGGAAACAATGAGCAGTTCTTC. It translates to CASSPLKGLAGNNEQFF.

This clonotype appeared a few times. This chain links TRBV6-1 with TRBJ2-4, with D possibly matching TRBD2 (7 bases). CDR3 length: 15 residues. Germline-derived CDR1 and CDR2 are MNHNS and SASEGT. The V gene lost 0 bases and the J gene lost 8 bases, with 14 bases spanning the gap. CDR3 in amino acids: CASSEAPGGGDIQYF. The CDR3 DNA reads as TGTGCCAGCAGTGAAGCCCCGGGGGGCGGGGACATTCAGTACTTC.

The rearrangement joins TRBV20-1 to TRBJ2-1; TRBD2 agrees at 12 bases. The V gene end was trimmed by 2 bases and the J gene end by 7 bases; junction bases not matched to a gene: 9. The length of the CDR3 is 16 residues. Germline CDR1 is DFQATT and CDR2 is SNEGSKA (reference sequence). The CDR3 DNA reads as TGCAGTGCTAGAAGCAATCCTAGCGGGGGGGGGAATGAGCAGTTCTTC. This codes for CSARSNPSGGGNEQFF.

This clonotype has more than one count but fewer than ten. The V call is TRBV28, the J call TRBJ1-6, with 10 bases lining up with TRBD1. The CDR3 has 18 residues. CDR1 and CDR2 from the germline V gene are MDHEN and SYDVKM. Trimming removed 2 bases from V and 10 bases from J; junction bases left unmatched: 14. CDR3 in amino acids: CASSLALGTGALRSPLHF. As DNA, the CDR3 is TGTGCCAGCAGTTTAGCGTTGGGGACAGGGGCATTAAGATCACCCCTCCACTTT.

This clonotype was seen only a few times. The chain is built from TRBV27 and TRBJ2-5, with TRBD2 identical over 11 bases. The CDR3 consists of 15 residues. V shed 5 bases and J 7 bases; nucleotides not matched to a gene: 9. Germline V CDR1 and CDR2: MNHEY, SMNVEV (reference sequence). CDR3 sequence (DNA): TGTGCCAGCAGTGTGTTTAGCGGGGGGGCGACGACCCAGTACTTC. This codes for CASSVFSGGATTQYF.

V usage is TRBV29-1 and J usage is TRBJ1-1, with TRBD1 matching 11 bases. The germline V gene has CDR1 SQVTM and CDR2 ANQGSEA. This CDR3 spans 14 amino acids. V lost 7 bases to trimming and J lost 5 bases; unmatched junction nucleotides: 9. The CDR3 reads CSAGDRGLRTEAFF. CDR3 coding DNA: TGCAGCGCTGGGGACAGGGGGTTACGAACTGAAGCTTTCTTT.

The gene calls are TRBV7-3 and TRBJ2-3; 9 bases fit TRBD2. The CDR3 consists of 15 residues. Germline V CDR1 and CDR2: SGHTA, FQGTGA. J gave up 6 bases and V 2 bases, and 6 bases lay outside the gene matches. The CDR3 sequence is CASSLLGGGADTQYF. For the CDR3, the DNA is TGTGCCAGCAGCTTATTGGGCGGGGGGGCGGATACGCAGTATTTT.

The chain has TRBV20-1 and TRBJ1-4, with a weak D call TRBD1 (5 bases). There are 14 residues in the CDR3. Trimming took 3 bases from V and 1 from J, leaving 9 bases between them. Germline CDR1 is DFQATT and CDR2 is SNEGSKA (reference sequence). The CDR3 DNA is TGCAGTGCTAGTCCGCAGGGAACTAATGAAAAACTGTTTTTT. Translated: CSASPQGTNEKLFF.

At least ten counts were recorded for this clonotype. The chain joins TRBV20-1 to TRBJ2-4; D is possibly TRBD2 (5 bases). The germline gives CDR1 DFQATT, CDR2 SNEGSKA (reference sequence). The length of the CDR3 is 12 residues. V was clipped by 4 bases and J by 12 bases, with 16 bases between them. In DNA form, the CDR3 reads TGCAGTGCTAAATTTGGACTCGGCGATCAGTACTTC. This sequence encodes CSAKFGLGDQYF.

This clonotype appeared once. A junction end diverges from the germline sequence, so it may reflect a read error. The V call is TRBV20-1, the J call TRBJ2-2; D could derive from TRBD1 or TRBD2 (7 bases each). CDR3 size: 16 residues. Germline V gives CDR1 DFQATT, CDR2 SNEGSKA (reference sequence). The CDR3 nucleotides are TGCAGTGCCAGGGGGAGGGGGGGCGTTAACACCGGGAAGCTGTTTTTT. Protein: CSARGRGGVNTGKLFF.

This clonotype was detected a few times. This rearrangement joins TRBV5-1 to TRBJ1-1; D ambiguous. Per the germline V gene, CDR1 is SGHRS and CDR2 is YFSETQ. Trimming stripped 4 bases from V and 4 bases from J, with 14 bases between. The CDR3 consists of 14 residues. This CDR3 is CASSTQQKTTEAFF. The CDR3, as DNA: TGCGCCAGCAGCACCCAACAAAAGACCACTGAAGCTTTCTTT.